The entry below describes one T cell receptor beta chain. Its antigen is not known. The data derive from a study of cytomegalovirus exposure and HLA in healthy donors. Study context: Previous work identified roughly 120 million unique TCR beta sequences from roughly 170 million T cells. Study conclusions and caveats: Reports indicate that TCR beta sequences accurately predicted the HLA-A and HLA-B alleles of most subjects. Previous analysis showed most TCR beta V segments were productive about 90% or about 30% of the time.

Vbeta (60) and Jbeta (13) primers were used in the PCR. Measured with immunoSEQ multiplex PCR; TCRdb has only the in-frame clones, and not every one. The sample records fewer than 200,000 clones, roughly nine tenths being singletons. The TCR sequence derives from a young woman in good health and CMV-seronegative. The sequenced sample was PBMCs.

The CDR3 DNA sequence: TGTGCCAGCAGTTTTTCGGGGGGGCCCCCACGGCAAGAGACCCAGTACTTC. It codes for CASSFSGGPPRQETQYF. The gene calls are TRBV27 and TRBJ2-5, with 8 bases lining up with TRBD2. V lost 3 bases, J lost 2 bases, and 11 bases stayed unmatched. The CDR3 runs to 17 residues. Germline V gene sequence: CDR1 MNHEY, CDR2 SMNVEV (reference sequence).